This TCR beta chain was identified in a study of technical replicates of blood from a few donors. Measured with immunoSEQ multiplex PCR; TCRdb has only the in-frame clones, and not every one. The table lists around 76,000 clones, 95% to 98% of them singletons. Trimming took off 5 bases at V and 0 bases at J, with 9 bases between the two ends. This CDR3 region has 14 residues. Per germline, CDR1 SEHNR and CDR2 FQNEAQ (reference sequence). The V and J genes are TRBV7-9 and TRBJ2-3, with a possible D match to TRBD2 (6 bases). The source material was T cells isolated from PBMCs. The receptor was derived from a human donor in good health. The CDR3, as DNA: TGTGCCAGCAGCACCGGGACTAGCACAGATACGCAGTATTTT. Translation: CASSTGTSTDTQYF.